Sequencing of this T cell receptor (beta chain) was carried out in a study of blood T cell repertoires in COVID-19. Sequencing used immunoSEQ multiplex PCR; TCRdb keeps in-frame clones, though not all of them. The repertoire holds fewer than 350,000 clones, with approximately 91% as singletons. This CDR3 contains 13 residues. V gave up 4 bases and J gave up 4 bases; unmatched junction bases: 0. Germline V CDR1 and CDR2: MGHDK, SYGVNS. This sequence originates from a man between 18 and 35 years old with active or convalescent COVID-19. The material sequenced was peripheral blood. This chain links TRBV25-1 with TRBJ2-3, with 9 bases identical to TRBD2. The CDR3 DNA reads TGTGCCAGCAGTGGACTAGCGGCAGATACGCAGTATTTT. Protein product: CASSGLAADTQYF.